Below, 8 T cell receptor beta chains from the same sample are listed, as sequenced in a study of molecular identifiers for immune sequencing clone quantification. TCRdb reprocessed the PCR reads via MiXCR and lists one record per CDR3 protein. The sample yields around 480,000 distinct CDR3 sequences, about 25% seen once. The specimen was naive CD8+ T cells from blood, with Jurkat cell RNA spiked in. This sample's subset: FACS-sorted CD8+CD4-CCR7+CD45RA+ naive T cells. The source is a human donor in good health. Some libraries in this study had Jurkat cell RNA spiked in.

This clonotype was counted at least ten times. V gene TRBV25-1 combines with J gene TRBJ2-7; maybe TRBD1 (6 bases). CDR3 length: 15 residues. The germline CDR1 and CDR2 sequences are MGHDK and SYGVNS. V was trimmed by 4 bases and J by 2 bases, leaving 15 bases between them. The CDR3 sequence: CASSGAGTRPYEQYF. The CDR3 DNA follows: TGTGCCAGCAGTGGGGCCGGGACAAGGCCCTACGAGCAGTACTTC.

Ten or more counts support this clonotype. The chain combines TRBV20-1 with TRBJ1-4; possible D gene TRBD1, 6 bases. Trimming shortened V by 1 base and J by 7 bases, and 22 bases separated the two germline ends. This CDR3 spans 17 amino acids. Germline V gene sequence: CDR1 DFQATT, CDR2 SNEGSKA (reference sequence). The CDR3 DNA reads TGCAGTGCTAGAGGGTCCCTTGAGAGGACAGCCGGTGAAAAACTGTTTTTT. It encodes CSARGSLERTAGEKLFF.

The CDR3 here is CATSRPESEGRDDTQYF. As DNA, the CDR3 is TGTGCCACCAGCAGACCCGAGTCGGAGGGTAGAGACGATACGCAGTATTTT. This chain joins TRBV15 and TRBJ2-3, with D perhaps matching TRBD2 (6 bases). This CDR3 is 17 amino acids long. Germline CDR1 LNHNV, CDR2 YYDKDF (reference sequence). Deletions cut 2 bases from V and 6 bases from J, with 21 bases between.

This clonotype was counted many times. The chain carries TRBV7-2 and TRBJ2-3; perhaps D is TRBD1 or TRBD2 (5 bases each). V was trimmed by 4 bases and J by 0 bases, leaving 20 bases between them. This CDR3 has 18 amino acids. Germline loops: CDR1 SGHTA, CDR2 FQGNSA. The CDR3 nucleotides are TGTGCCAGCAGCTCCCGGGACGCAGCTAGGGGAAGCACAGATACGCAGTATTTT. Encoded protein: CASSSRDAARGSTDTQYF. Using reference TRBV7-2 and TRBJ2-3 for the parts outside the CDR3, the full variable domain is GAGVSQSPSNKVTEKGKDVELRCDPISGHTALYWYRQSLGQGLEFLIYFQGNSAPDKSGLPSDRFSAERTGGSVSTLTIQRTQQEDSAVYLCASSSRDAARGSTDTQYFGPGTRLTVL.

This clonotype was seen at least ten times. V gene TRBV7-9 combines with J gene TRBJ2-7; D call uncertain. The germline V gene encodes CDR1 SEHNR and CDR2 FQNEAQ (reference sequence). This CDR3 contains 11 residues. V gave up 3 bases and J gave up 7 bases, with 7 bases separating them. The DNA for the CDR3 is TGTGCCAGCAGCTTGGGCCTGGAGCAGTACTTC. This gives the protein CASSLGLEQYF. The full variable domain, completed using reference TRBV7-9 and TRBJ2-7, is DTGVSQNPRHKITKRGQNVTFRCDPISEHNRLYWYRQTLGQGPEFLTYFQNEAQLEKSRLLSDRFSAERPKGSFSTLEIQRTEQGDSAMYLCASSLGLEQYFGPGTRLTVT.

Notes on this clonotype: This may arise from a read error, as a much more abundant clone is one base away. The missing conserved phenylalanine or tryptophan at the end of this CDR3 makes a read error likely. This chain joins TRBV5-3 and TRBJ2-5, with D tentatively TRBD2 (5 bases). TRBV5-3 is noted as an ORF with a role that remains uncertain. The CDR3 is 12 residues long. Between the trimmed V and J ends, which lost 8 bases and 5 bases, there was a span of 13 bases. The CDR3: CASGERAETQYL. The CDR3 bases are TGTGCCAGCGGGGAAAGGGCTGAGACCCAGTACCTC.

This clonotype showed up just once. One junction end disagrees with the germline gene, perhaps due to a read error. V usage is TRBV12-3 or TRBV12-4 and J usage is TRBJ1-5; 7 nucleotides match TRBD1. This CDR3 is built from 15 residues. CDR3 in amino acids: CASSRDSEDNLPQHF. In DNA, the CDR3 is TGTGCCAGCAGCCGGGACAGCGAAGACAATCTGCCCCAGCATTTT.

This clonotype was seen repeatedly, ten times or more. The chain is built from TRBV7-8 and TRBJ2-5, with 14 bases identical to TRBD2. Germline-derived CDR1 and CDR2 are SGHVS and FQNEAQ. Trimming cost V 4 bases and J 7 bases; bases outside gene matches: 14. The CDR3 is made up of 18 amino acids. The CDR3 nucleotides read TGTGCCAGCAGCTCCCTGGGACTAGCGGGGGTCCTCGAGGGGACCCAGTACTTC. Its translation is CASSSLGLAGVLEGTQYF.